The clone carrying this T cell receptor (beta chain) was detected only a few times. Trimming removed 6 bases at V and 7 bases at J, with 13 bases between. The CDR3 is 12 amino acids. This sample was included in a study of blood T cells in healthy people across ages. As for the study in general: Researchers report that template switching captured about one barcoded beta molecule per two T cells.

A second PCR, run for roughly 7 to 12 cycles, used a sample-barcoded 5' primer plus a J-beta primer mix. Every cDNA was tagged by a template-switch adaptor with 12 random nucleotides. TCRdb fed the 5' RACE reads into MiXCR, producing one record per CDR3 protein. The sample includes 700,000 to 950,000 distinct CDR3 sequences, roughly 41% of them seen just once. Donors gave around 9.8 milliliters of peripheral blood apiece. The chain has TRBV12-3 or TRBV12-4 and TRBJ2-7; TRBD2 might be the D (7 bases). The clonotype originates from a woman aged 60-70 years in good health. The specimen was blood. CDR3 coding DNA: TGTGCCAGCAGCAGCGGGACATTAGAGCAGTACTTC. It is translated as CASSSGTLEQYF.